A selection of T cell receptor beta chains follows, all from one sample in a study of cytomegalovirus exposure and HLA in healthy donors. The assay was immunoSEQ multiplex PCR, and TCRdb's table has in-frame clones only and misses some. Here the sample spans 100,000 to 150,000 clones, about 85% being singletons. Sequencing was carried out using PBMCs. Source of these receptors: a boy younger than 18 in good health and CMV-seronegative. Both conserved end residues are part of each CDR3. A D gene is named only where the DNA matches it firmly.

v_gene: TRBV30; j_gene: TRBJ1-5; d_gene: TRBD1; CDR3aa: CAWSDPGTGFNQPQHF
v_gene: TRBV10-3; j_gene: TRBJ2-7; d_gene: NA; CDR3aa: CAIGPGLTVRGPYEQYF
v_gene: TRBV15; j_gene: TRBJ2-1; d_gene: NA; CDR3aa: CATSSPGQPSYNEQFF
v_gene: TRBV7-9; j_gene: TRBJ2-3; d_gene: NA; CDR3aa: CSLAASTDTQYF
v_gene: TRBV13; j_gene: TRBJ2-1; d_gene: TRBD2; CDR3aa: CASSETSGSFHEQFF
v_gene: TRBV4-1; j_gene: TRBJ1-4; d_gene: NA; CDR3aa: CASSQGTVNEKLFF
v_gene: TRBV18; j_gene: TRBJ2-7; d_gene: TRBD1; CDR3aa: CASSPSMDRGPGEQYF
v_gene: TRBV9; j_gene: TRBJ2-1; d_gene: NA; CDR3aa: CASSAPGPSYNEQFF
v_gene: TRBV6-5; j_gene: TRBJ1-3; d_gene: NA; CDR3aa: CASSGPGNTIYF
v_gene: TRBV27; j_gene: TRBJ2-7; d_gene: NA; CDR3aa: CASSLAASLEGRIYEQYF
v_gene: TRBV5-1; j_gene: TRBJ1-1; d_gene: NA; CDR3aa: CVSSPTGNTEAFF
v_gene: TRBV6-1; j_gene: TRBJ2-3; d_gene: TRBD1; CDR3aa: CASSDRQGLNTQYF
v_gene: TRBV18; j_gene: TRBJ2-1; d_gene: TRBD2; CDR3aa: CASSPFSSGRAYNEQFF
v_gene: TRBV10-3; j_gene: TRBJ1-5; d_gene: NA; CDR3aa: CAISEGRWSNQPQHF